Sequencing of this TCR beta chain was carried out in a study of OX40 agonist ivuxolimab in advanced cancers. Study-level points and caveats: Researchers did not determine the expanded peripheral T cells' antigen specificity. Mean expanded clone counts were higher in CD8+ than CD4+ T cells. Both CD4+ and CD8+ T cell populations in blood had undergone clonal expansion by week 6 at 0.1 to 3.0 mg/kg.

Concerning this clone itself: As yet, its antigen is unknown.

This table comes from immunoSEQ multiplex PCR, and its TCRdb copy is limited to in-frame clones, with some not included. The table records about 100,000 clones, under 95% of them present only once. With V trimmed by 3 bases and J by 9 bases, 8 bases remained unmatched. Germline V gene data show CDR1 as KGHSH and CDR2 as LQKENI. CDR3 length: 15 amino acids. The TCR comes from an adult with an advanced solid tumor such as melanoma, head and neck, liver or kidney cancer. This chain joins TRBV18 and TRBJ2-1; 10 bases align to TRBD2. Source: CD4+ or CD8+ T cells sorted from blood, taken in a trial of the OX40 agonist ivuxolimab. The DNA of the CDR3 is TGTGCCAGCTCACCCATAGCGGGGGGACGCGGTGAGCAGTTCTTC. Amino acids: CASSPIAGGRGEQFF. Complete variable domain (other parts from reference TRBV18 and TRBJ2-1): NAGVMQNPRHLVRRRGQEARLRCSPMKGHSHVYWYRQLPEEGLKFMVYLQKENIIDESGMPKERFSAEFPKEGPSILRIQQVVRGDSAAYFCASSPIAGGRGEQFFGPGTRLTVL.